The sequence of this T cell receptor (beta chain) was determined in a study of molecular identifiers for immune sequencing clone quantification (dated 2018 in TCRdb). Study-wide context: For a replicate experiment, the RNA from either approximately 20,000 or 100,000 naive CD8 T cells was divided into five aliquots, and four of those aliquots went on to sequencing. The study was a methods study using CD8 T cells to benchmark molecular-identifier clustering-based TCR repertoire sequencing (MIDCIRS) and TCR RNA copy counting.

Naive CD8 T cell libraries were made from 20,000 to 1,000,000 sorted cells using 10%, 30% or 50% of purified RNA. Naive CD8 T cells, defined as CD8+CD4-CCR7+CD45RA+, were FACS-sorted into RLT Plus buffer on a BD FACSAria II. To test detection sensitivity, Jurkat RNA equivalent to more than 8 TCR copies was spiked into samples of about 17,000-1,100,000 naive CD8 T cells. Enrichment of CD8 T cells was done with RosetteSep CD8+ T Cell Enrichment Cocktail plus Ficoll-Paque, and ACK red cell lysis came afterward. About this clonotype itself: There is no known antigen for this receptor. No base quality values were provided; no much bigger clone lies one nucleotide off.

Libraries were constructed by PCR. The sequencer was a NextSeq 500. Bulk TCR libraries were generated as previously described, with the TCR primers listed in Table S5 used. The Qiagen AllPrep DNA/RNA kit was used to purify total RNA. Before analysis, reads from multiple sequencing runs of one library were combined. The source study handled its data this way. Reads were retained only if the reads had an exact TCR constant sequence, and the retained reads were trimmed to 150 nt and grouped according to their 12-nt molecular barcodes. Reads in each barcode group were sub-clustered using a 15% Levenshtein threshold, and a quality-weighted consensus sequence was built for each RNA molecule. Non-functional sequences were filtered out, along with any lower-count sequence sitting one edit away from another sequence. On the basis of fitting two negative binomial distributions, barcode sub-clusters with fewer than 20% of the maximum read count were discarded. In-frame beta chains were kept once TCRdb had trimmed the public reads at Q25 with fastp and called clones with MiXCR. Rows with a matching CDR3 protein are joined into one entry that keeps the most common DNA and genes. The V and J calls were determined by TCRdb, not by the authors. The sample contains hundreds of thousands of distinct CDR3 sequences, around 25% of them found a single time. About 0.81% of the sample is held by the ten biggest clonotypes.

The germline ends are 15 bases apart after V is trimmed by 0 bases and J by 5 bases. From cysteine to phenylalanine, the CDR3 is 15 amino acids long. Left in the record is the CDR3 DNA by itself, 45 bases read in frame from the first base. Looking up the germline V gene yields CDR1 SGHRS and CDR2 YFSETQ. What the study reported, not specific to this receptor: Spiked-in Jurkat TCR RNA (approximately 10 copies' worth), which is not part of the donor repertoire, was contained in the naive libraries. Highly expanded clone sizes could be underestimated if identical TCR molecules share a barcode. Without barcode sub-clustering, chimeric consensus sequences inflated TCR diversity; chimeras reached as high as 47%. In CMV-specific effector cells, clones with more than 20 RNA copies contained over 97% of molecules, whereas in naive cells such clones contained under 1% of molecules. A single cell's worth of spiked-in Jurkat TCR RNA was reported detectable even among 900,000 to 1,000,000 naive CD8 T cells. Modeling estimated around 3 recovered TCR RNA copies per cell, compared with about 10 by digital PCR, which implies about 32% capture efficiency.

The V and J segments used are TRBV5-1 and TRBJ2-7; too little of a D gene remains to name it. The sequenced sample consisted of naive CD8+ T cells from blood, with Jurkat cell RNA spiked in. This specimen's cell subset or site label, interpreted: FACS-sorted CD8+CD4-CCR7+CD45RA+ naive T cells. This TCR was sampled from a human donor in good health. Some libraries in this study had Jurkat cell RNA spiked in. The CDR3 sequence is CASSLEIRLVNEQYF. The nucleotide sequence reads as follows: TGCGCCAGCAGCTTGGAGATTAGGCTAGTCAACGAGCAGTACTTC.